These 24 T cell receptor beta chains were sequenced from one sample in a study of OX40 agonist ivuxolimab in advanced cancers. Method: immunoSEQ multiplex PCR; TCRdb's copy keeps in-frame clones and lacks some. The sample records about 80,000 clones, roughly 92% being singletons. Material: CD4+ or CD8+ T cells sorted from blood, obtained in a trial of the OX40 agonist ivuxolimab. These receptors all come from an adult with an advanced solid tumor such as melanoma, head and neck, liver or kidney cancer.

In nucleotides, the CDR3 is TGTGCCAGCAGCTTAACCCCACAGGGAGGTGGCACTGAAGCTTTCTTT. Its protein is CASSLTPQGGGTEAFF. The genes are TRBV7-3 and TRBJ1-1, with D possibly TRBD1 on 6 matching bases. The CDR3 is 16 amino acids. The V end was cut by 0 bases, the J end by 4 bases, with 15 bases between. Per the germline V gene, CDR1 is SGHTA and CDR2 is FQGTGA. The whole variable domain, remainder taken from reference TRBV7-3 and TRBJ1-1, is GAGVSQTPSNKVTEKGKYVELRCDPISGHTALYWYRQSLGQGPEFLIYFQGTGAADDSGLPNDRFFAVRPEGSVSTLKIQRTERGDSAVYLCASSLTPQGGGTEAFFGQGTRLTVV.

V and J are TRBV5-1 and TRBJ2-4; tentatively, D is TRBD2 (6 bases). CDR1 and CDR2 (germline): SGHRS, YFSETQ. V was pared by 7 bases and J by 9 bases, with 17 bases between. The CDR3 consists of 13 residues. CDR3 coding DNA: TGCGCCAGCGGGTTATCTAGCGTAGCCATTCAGTACTTC. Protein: CASGLSSVAIQYF.

The CDR3 DNA reads as TGTGCCAGCAGCTTAGTGTCGGGAGAGACCCAGTACTTC. Its protein is CASSLVSGETQYF. This chain uses TRBV7-3 with TRBJ2-5, with D hard to call. V lost 2 bases to trimming and J lost 4 bases, with 8 bases between them. This CDR3 has 13 residues. Germline CDR1 is SGHTA and CDR2 is FQGTGA. Supplemented by reference TRBV7-3 and TRBJ2-5, the full variable domain reads GAGVSQTPSNKVTEKGKYVELRCDPISGHTALYWYRQSLGQGPEFLIYFQGTGAADDSGLPNDRFFAVRPEGSVSTLKIQRTERGDSAVYLCASSLVSGETQYFGPGTRLLVL.

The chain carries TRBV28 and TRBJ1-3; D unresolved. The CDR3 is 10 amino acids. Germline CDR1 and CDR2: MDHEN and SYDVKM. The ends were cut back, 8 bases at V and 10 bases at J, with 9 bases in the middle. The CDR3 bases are TGTGCCAGCGGAGTAATAACCATATATTTT. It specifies CASGVITIYF. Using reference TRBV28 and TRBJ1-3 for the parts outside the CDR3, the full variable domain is DVKVTQSSRYLVKRTGEKVFLECVQDMDHENMFWYRQDPGLGLRLIYFSYDVKMKEKGDIPEGYSVSREKKERFSLILESASTNQTSMYLCASGVITIYFGEGSWLTVV.

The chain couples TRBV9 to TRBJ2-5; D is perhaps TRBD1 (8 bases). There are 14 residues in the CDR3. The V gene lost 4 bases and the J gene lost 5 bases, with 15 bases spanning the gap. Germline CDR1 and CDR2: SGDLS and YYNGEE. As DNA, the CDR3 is TGTGCCAGCAGCACTGGACAGGGAGGGGAGACCCAGTACTTC. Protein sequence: CASSTGQGGETQYF. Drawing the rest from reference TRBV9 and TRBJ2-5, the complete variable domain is DSGVTQTPKHLITATGQRVTLRCSPRSGDLSVYWYQQSLDQGLQFLIQYYNGEERAKGNILERFSAQQFPDLHSELNLSSLELGDSALYFCASSTGQGGETQYFGPGTRLLVL.

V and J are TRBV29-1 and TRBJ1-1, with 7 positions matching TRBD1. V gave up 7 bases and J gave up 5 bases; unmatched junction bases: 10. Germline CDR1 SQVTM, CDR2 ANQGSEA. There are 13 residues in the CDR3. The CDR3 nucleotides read TGCAGCGCACAACAGGGGTCTGGTACTGAAGCTTTCTTT. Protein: CSAQQGSGTEAFF.

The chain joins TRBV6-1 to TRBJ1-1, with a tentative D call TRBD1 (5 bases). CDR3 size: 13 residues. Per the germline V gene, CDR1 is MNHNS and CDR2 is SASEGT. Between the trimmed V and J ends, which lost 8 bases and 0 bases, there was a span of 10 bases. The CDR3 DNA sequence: TGTGCCAGCCAAGGACAACTGAACACTGAAGCTTTCTTT. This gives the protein CASQGQLNTEAFF.

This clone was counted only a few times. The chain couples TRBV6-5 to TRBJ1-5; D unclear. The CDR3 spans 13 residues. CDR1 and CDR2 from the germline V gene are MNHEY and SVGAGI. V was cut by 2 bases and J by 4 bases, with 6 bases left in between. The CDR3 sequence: CASSYVQNQPQHF. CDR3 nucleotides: TGTGCCAGCAGTTACGTACAGAATCAGCCCCAGCATTTT.

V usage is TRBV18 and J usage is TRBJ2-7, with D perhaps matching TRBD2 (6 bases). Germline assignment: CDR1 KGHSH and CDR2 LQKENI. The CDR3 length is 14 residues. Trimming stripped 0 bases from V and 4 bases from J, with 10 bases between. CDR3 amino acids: CASSPPRGRYEQYF. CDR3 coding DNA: TGTGCCAGCTCACCACCTCGGGGGAGGTACGAGCAGTACTTC.

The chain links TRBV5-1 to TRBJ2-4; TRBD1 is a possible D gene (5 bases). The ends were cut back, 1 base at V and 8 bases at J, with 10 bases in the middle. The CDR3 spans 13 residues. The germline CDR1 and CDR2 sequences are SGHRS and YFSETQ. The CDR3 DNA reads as TGCGCCAGCAGCTTGTCAGGGTTGGACATTCAGTACTTC. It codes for CASSLSGLDIQYF.

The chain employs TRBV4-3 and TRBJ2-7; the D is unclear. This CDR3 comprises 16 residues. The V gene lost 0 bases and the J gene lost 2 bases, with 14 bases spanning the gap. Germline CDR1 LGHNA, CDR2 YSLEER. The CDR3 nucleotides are TGCGCCAGCAGCCAAGATCGGAAGGGCTTAACCTACGAGCAGTACTTC. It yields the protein CASSQDRKGLTYEQYF.

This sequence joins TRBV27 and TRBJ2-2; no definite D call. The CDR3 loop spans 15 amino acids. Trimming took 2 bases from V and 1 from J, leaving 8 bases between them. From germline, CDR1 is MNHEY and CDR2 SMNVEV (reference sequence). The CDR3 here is CASSLGGVNTGELFF. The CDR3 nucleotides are TGTGCCAGCAGTTTAGGCGGAGTGAACACCGGGGAGCTGTTTTTT.

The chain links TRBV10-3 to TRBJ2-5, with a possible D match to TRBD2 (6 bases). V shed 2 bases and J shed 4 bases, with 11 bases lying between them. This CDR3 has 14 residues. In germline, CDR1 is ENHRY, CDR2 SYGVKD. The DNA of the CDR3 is TGTGCCATCAGTGAGAGCAGGAGGGGAGAGACCCAGTACTTC. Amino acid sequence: CAISESRRGETQYF.

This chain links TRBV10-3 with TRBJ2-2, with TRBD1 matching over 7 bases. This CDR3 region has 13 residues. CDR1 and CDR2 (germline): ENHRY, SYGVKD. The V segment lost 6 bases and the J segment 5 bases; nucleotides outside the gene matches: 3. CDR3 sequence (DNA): TGTGCCATCAGCTACAGGGGTACCGGGGAGCTGTTTTTT. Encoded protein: CAISYRGTGELFF.

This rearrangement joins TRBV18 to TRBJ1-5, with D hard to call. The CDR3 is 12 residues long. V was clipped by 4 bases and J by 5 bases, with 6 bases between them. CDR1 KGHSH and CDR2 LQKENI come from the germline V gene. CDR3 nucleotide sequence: TGTGCCAGCTCACTACCGTATCAGCCCCAGCATTTT. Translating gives CASSLPYQPQHF.

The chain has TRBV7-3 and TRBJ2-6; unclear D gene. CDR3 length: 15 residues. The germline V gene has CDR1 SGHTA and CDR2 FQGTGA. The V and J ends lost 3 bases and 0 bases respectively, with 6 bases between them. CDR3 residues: CASSFYNSGANVLTF. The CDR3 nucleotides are TGTGCCAGCAGCTTCTACAACTCTGGGGCCAACGTCCTGACTTTC.

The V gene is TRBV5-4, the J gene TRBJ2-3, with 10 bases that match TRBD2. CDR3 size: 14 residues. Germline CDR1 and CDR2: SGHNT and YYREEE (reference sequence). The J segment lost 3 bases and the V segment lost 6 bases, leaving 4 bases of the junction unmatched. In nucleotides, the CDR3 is TGTGCCAGCAACCCAGCGGGAGGGACAGATACGCAGTATTTT. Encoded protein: CASNPAGGTDTQYF. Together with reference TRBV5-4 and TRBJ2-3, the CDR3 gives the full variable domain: ETGVTQSPTHLIKTRGQQVTLRCSSQSGHNTVSWYQQALGQGPQFIFQYYREEENGRGNFPPRFSGLQFPNYSSELNVNALELDDSALYLCASNPAGGTDTQYFGPGTRLTVL.

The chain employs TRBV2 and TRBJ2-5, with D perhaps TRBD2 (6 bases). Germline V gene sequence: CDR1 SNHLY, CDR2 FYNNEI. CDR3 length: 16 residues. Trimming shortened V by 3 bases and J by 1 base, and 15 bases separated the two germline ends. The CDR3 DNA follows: TGTGCCAGCAGTGACTCGGCGGGACGCACCCAAGAGACCCAGTACTTC. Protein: CASSDSAGRTQETQYF.

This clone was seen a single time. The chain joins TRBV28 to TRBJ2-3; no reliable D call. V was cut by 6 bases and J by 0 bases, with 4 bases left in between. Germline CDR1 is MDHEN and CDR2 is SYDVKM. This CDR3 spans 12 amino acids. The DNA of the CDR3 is TGTGCCAGCAGGGGCAGCACAGATACGCAGTATTTT. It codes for CASRGSTDTQYF. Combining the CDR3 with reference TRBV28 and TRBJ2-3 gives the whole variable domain DVKVTQSSRYLVKRTGEKVFLECVQDMDHENMFWYRQDPGLGLRLIYFSYDVKMKEKGDIPEGYSVSREKKERFSLILESASTNQTSMYLCASRGSTDTQYFGPGTRLTVL.

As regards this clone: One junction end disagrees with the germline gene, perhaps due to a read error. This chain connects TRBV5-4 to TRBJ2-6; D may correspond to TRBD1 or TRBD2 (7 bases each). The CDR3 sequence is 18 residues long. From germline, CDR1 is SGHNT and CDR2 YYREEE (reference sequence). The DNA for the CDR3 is TGTGCCAGCAGCTGGGGGGGGACAGCCCGTTCTGGGACCAACGTCCTGACTTTC. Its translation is CASSWGGTARSGTNVLTF.

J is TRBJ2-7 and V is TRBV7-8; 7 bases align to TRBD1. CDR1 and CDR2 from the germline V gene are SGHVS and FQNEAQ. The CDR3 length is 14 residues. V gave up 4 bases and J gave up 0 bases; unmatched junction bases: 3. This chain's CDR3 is CASSSGQSSYEQYF. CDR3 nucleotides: TGTGCCAGCAGCTCGGGACAGAGCTCCTACGAGCAGTACTTC.

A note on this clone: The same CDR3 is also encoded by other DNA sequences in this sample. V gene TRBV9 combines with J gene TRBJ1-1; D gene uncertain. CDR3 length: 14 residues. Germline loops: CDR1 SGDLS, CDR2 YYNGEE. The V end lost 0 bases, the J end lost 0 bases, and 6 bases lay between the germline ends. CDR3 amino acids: CASSVGQLNTEAFF. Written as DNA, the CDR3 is TGTGCCAGCAGCGTAGGGCAGTTGAACACTGAAGCTTTCTTT.

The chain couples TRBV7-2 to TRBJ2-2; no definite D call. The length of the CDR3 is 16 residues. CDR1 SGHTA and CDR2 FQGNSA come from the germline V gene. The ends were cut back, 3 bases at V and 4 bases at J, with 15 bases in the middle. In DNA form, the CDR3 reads TGTGCCAGCAGCTTTCGCCATTTGGGATTCACCGGGGAGCTGTTTTTT. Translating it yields CASSFRHLGFTGELFF.

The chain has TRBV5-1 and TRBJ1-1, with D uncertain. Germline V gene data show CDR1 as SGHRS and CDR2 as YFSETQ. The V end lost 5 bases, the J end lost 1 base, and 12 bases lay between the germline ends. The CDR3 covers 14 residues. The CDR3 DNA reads TGCGCCAGCAGTCACGGGTCCCAGAACACTGAAGCTTTCTTT. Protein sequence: CASSHGSQNTEAFF.